These T cell receptor beta chains were read from a single sample in a study of shared clonotypes between healthy human individuals. This table comes from immunoSEQ multiplex PCR, and its TCRdb copy is limited to in-frame clones, with some not included. The sample consists of about 2,200,000 clones, more than 85% of them appearing once. The sequenced material came from naive CD8+ T cells from PBMCs. The receptors originated from a man aged 18 to 29 in good health. Some clones in this sample may be carry-over from other donors' samples. The CDR3 runs from the conserved cysteine through the conserved F or W. A D gene is named only where the DNA matches it firmly. Expanded clones are given a class, and other clones once, few, many or no size at all.

. TRBJ2-7 TRBD1 TRBV7-9 TGTGCCAGCCGGGGACAGGGGAAAGGCGAGCAGTACTTC CASRGQGKGEQYF
once TRBJ2-7 . TRBV14 TGTGCCAGCAGCCGCTTCCGGGACAATCACCGCGAGCAGTACTTC CASSRFRDNHREQYF
. TRBJ2-2 . TRBV6-6 TGTGCCAGCAGTACGGACCTGGTCACCGGGGAGCTGTTTTTT CASSTDLVTGELFF
. TRBJ2-1 . TRBV6-5 TGTGCCAGCAGTTCCTCCGTGGATGAGCAGTTCTTC CASSSSVDEQFF
. TRBJ2-7 . TRBV21-1 . CASSKALWGHGAYEQYF
. TRBJ2-3 . TRBV28 TGTGCCAGCAGTTTCGGTCAGAGCCTTAAGGCAGATACGCAGTATTTT CASSFGQSLKADTQYF
. TRBJ2-2 . TRBV15 TGTGCCACCGCCGGGACTCCGAACACCGGGGAGCTGTTTTTT CATAGTPNTGELFF
. TRBJ1-2 TRBD1 TRBV6-5 TGTGCCAGCAGTTCCCTCTCGGACAGGGTTAACTATGGCTACACCTTC CASSSLSDRVNYGYTF
. TRBJ1-1 . TRBV9 TGTGCCAGCAGCGTAACCCACGGTGGGGCAGAGGAAGCTTTCTTT CASSVTHGGAEEAFF
. TRBJ2-1 . TRBV19 TGTGCCAGTAGTAATCGGGACTCTCAGGAGTACAATGAGCAGTTCTTC CASSNRDSQEYNEQFF
. TRBJ1-1 . TRBV27 TGTGCCAGCAGTTCAAGGGAGTGGAACACTGAAGCTTTCTTT CASSSREWNTEAFF
. TRBJ1-5 . TRBV27 TGTGCCAGCAGTTTAATTACGATCAGGGGTCCAAATCAGCCCCAGCATTTT CASSLITIRGPNQPQHF
. TRBJ2-7 TRBD1 TRBV5-3 TGTGCCAGCAGCTTAGACAGGGCGAAGAAATACGAGCAGTACTTC CASSLDRAKKYEQYF
. TRBJ1-1 . TRBV15 TGTGCCACCAGCGCACGACAGTCAGTGAACACTGAAGCTTTCTTT CATSARQSVNTEAFF
. TRBJ2-7 . TRBV20-1 TGCAGTGCTGTGGGGCGTTACGAGCAGTACTTC CSAVGRYEQYF
. TRBJ2-1 . TRBV5-1 TGCGCCAGCAGCTTGGACAGGGCCCCGACCCACAATGAGCAGTTCTTC CASSLDRAPTHNEQFF
. TRBJ2-7 . TRBV7-2 TGTGCCAGCAGCTCCCGGACTGGGAGCAGCTCCTACGAGCAGTACTTC CASSSRTGSSSYEQYF
once TRBJ2-3 TRBD1 TRBV9 TGTGCCAGCAGCCCCGGGACAGGGGGCTGGGTCACAGATACGCAGTATTTT CASSPGTGGWVTDTQYF
. TRBJ2-1 . TRBV4-3 TGCGCCAGCAGCCAAGAGGGAGTAGCGGACAGCTCCTACAATGAGCAGTTCTTC CASSQEGVADSSYNEQFF
. TRBJ2-3 TRBD1 TRBV2 TGTGCCAGCACCGACAGGGGATGGGGCACAGATACGCAGTATTTT CASTDRGWGTDTQYF